This T cell receptor beta chain came from a study of cytotoxic CD8 clonotypes in ibrutinib-treated CLL. The length of the CDR3 is 15 residues. Germline V lookup: CDR1 MNHNY, CDR2 SVGAGI (reference sequence). V trimming: 6 bases; J trimming: 2 bases; junction bases outside the gene matches: 7. The assay was immunoSEQ multiplex PCR, and TCRdb's table has in-frame clones only and misses some. The data show around 150,000 clones, 70% to 90% seen once. The genes are TRBV6-6 and TRBJ2-3; 8 nucleotides line up with TRBD1. This sequence originates from a human donor with chronic lymphocytic leukemia. Sequences were derived from PBMCs, sampled at disease progression, from a patient treated with ibrutinib. The CDR3 DNA reads TGTGCCAGCAGAGCCCCGGACAGGGCCACAGATACGCAGTATTTT. It specifies CASRAPDRATDTQYF.